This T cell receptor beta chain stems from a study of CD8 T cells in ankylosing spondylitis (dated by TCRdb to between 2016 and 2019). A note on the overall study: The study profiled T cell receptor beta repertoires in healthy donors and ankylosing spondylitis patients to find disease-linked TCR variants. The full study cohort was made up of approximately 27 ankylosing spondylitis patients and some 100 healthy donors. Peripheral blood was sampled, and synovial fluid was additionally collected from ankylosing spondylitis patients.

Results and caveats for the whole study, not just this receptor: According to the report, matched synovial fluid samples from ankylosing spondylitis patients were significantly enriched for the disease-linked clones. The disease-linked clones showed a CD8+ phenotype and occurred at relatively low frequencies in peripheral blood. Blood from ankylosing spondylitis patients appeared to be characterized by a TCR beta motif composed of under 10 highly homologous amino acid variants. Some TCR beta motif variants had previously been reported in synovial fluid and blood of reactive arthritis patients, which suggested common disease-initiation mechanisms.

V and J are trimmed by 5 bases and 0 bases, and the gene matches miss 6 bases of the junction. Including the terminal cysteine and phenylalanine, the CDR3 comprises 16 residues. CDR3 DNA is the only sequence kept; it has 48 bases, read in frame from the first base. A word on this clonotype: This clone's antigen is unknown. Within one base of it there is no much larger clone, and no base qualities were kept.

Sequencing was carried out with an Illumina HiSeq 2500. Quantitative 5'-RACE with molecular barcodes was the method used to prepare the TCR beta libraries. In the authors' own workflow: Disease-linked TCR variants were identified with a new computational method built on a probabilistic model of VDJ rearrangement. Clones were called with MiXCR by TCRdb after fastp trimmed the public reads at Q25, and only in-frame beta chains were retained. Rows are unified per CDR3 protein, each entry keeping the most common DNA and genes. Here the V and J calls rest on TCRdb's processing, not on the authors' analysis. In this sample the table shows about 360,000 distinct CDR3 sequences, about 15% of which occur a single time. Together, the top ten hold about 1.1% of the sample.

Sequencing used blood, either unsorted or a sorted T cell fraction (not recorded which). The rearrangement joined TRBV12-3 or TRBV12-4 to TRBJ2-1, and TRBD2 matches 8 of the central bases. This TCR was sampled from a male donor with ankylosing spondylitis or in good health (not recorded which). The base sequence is TGTGCCAGCAGTCTCGAAGCGGGAGTCTCCTACAATGAGCAGTTCTTC. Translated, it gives CASSLEAGVSYNEQFF.